This T cell receptor beta chain was retrieved from a study of naive and memory T cell subsets. Amplification of ligated cDNA took four PCR rounds with SP2 and nested alpha and beta constant primers. For blood and skin samples, reverse transcription used TCR alpha and beta constant primers. MiXCR was run by TCRdb on the 5' RACE reads, yielding one entry per CDR3 protein. This table has about 59,000 distinct CDR3 sequences, approximately 8% appearing once. J lost 0 bases, V lost 5 bases, and 8 bases had no gene match. Germline values: CDR1 DFQATT, CDR2 SNEGSKA (reference sequence). The CDR3 consists of 15 residues. A UMI-containing oligonucleotide was joined by 3' ligation to the TCR cDNA template. Unsorted total RNA, roughly 1 to 1,100 ng, was DNase treated before reverse transcription.

The TCR comes from a female donor in good health. V gene TRBV20-1 combines with J gene TRBJ2-7; TRBD2 matches 9 bases. CDR3 sequence reads: CSASPIAGASYEQYF. The CDR3 DNA reads TGCAGTGCTTCCCCCATAGCGGGAGCCTCCTACGAGCAGTACTTC.